The rows below give T cell receptor beta chains drawn from one sample of a study of T cells in Graves' hyperthyroidism and ophthalmopathy. Each CDR3 protein is one row after TCRdb ran MiXCR on the multiplex PCR reads. This table holds about 770,000 distinct CDR3 sequences, approximately 18% found once. The sample comprised blood. The receptor set was obtained from a woman aged 50 to 65 with Graves' hyperthyroidism that later progressed to Graves' ophthalmopathy. Each CDR3 is given with its conserved first and last residue. The D gene is left open where the match is weak. Some rows have no size entry. The others give once, few or many, or a class for an expanded clone.

J,length,V,size,D,CDR3,DNA
TRBJ1-2,13,TRBV30,many,-,CAWSIGKDYGYTF,TGTGCCTGGAGTATAGGGAAGGACTATGGCTACACCTTC
TRBJ1-3,14,TRBV7-9,many,-,CASSLGGPGNTIYF,TGTGCCAGCAGCTTAGGAGGGCCTGGAAACACCATATATTTT
TRBJ1-5,16,TRBV3-1,many,TRBD1,CASSLNQGASNQPQHF,TGTGCCAGCAGCCTCAATCAGGGGGCTAGCAATCAGCCCCAGCATTTT
TRBJ2-2,15,TRBV18,many,TRBD1,CASSPPGQGTGELFF,TGTGCCAGCTCACCTCCTGGACAGGGAACCGGGGAGCTGTTTTTT
TRBJ2-3,17,TRBV5-1,-,-,CASSPLTGDSRTDTQYF,TGCGCCAGCAGCCCCTTGACAGGTGACAGTCGCACAGATACGCAGTATTTT
TRBJ2-5,13,TRBV20-1,-,-,CSAHRTTSETQYF,TGCAGTGCGCACAGGACTACGAGTGAGACCCAGTACTTC
TRBJ1-5,14,TRBV12-3/TRBV12-4,-,TRBD1,CASRDGTANQPQHF,TGTGCCAGCAGGGACGGGACAGCTAATCAGCCCCAGCATTTT
TRBJ2-7,15,TRBV20-1,many,-,CSASGGPSGSYEQYF,TGCAGTGCTAGCGGGGGGCCCAGCGGGTCCTACGAGCAGTACTTC
TRBJ1-5,14,TRBV30,many,-,CAWMRGGMDQPQHF,TGTGCCTGGATGAGAGGGGGAATGGATCAGCCCCAGCATTTT
TRBJ1-2,15,TRBV10-2,few,TRBD1,CASSEKAGGNYGYTF,TGCGCCAGCAGTGAGAAGGCAGGGGGAAACTATGGCTACACCTTC
TRBJ2-1,16,TRBV3-1,many,-,CASSHIIGTSYNEQFF,TGTGCCAGCAGCCATATAATCGGGACGAGCTACAATGAGCAGTTCTTC
TRBJ2-7,13,TRBV2,many,TRBD1,CASAGQGVYEQYF,TGTGCCAGCGCCGGACAGGGGGTCTACGAGCAGTACTTC
TRBJ1-2,14,TRBV7-8,-,-,CASSTLNPVGGYTF,TGTGCCAGCAGCACTTTGAATCCGGTCGGGGGCTACACCTTC
TRBJ1-5,12,TRBV12-3/TRBV12-4,-,-,CASNVKGQPQHF,TGTGCCAGCAACGTAAAGGGCCAGCCCCAGCATTTT
TRBJ2-3,14,TRBV7-9,few,-,CANSREPETDTQYF,TGTGCCAACAGCCGCGAACCCGAGACCGATACGCAGTATTTT